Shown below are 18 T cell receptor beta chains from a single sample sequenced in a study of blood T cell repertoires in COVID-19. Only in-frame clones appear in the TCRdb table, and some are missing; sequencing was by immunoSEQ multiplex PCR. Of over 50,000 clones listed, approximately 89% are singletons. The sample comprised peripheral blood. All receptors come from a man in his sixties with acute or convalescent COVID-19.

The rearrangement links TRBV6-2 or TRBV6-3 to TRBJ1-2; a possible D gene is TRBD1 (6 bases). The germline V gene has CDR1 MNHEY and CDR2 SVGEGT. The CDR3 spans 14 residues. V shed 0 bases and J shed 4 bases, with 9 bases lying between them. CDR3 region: CASSYSLDSYGYTF. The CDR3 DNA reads TGTGCCAGCAGTTACTCCTTGGACAGCTATGGCTACACCTTC.

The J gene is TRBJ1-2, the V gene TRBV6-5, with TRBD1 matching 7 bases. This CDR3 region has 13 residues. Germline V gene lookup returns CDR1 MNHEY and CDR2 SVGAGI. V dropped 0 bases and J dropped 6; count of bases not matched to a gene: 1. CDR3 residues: CASSYSGTDGYTF. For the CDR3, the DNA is TGTGCCAGCAGTTACTCAGGGACAGATGGCTACACCTTC.

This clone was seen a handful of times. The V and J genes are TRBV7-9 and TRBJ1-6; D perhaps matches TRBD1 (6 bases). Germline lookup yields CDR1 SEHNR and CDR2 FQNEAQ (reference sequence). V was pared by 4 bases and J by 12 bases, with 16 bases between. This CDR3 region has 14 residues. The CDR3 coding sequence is TGTGCCAGCAGCTCTGGGCTTACAGGGTTACCCCTCCACTTT. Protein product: CASSSGLTGLPLHF.

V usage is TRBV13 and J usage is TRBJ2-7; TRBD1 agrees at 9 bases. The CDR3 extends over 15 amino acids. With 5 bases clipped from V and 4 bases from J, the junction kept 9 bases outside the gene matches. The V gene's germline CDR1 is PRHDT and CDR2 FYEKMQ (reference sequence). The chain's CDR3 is CASSPGTGRTYEQYF. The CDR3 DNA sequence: TGTGCCAGCAGCCCCGGGACAGGGCGAACGTACGAGCAGTACTTC. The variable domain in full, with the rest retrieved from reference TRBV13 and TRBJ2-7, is AAGVIQSPRHLIKEKRETATLKCYPIPRHDTVYWYQQGPGQDPQFLISFYEKMQSDKGSIPDRFSAQQFSDYHSELNMSSLELGDSALYFCASSPGTGRTYEQYFGPGTRLTVT.

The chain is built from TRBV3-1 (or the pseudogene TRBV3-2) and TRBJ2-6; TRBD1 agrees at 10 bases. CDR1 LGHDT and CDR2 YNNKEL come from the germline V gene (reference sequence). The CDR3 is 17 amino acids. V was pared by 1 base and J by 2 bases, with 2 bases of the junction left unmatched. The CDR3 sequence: CASSQGDRGPGANVLTF. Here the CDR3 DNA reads TGTGCCAGCAGCCAAGGGGACAGGGGACCTGGGGCCAACGTCCTGACTTTC.

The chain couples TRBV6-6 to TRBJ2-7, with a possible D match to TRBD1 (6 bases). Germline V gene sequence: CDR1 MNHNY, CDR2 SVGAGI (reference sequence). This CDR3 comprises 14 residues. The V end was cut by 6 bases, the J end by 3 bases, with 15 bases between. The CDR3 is CASRNRDGNYEQYF. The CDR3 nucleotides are TGTGCCAGCAGGAACAGGGATGGGAACTACGAGCAGTACTTC.

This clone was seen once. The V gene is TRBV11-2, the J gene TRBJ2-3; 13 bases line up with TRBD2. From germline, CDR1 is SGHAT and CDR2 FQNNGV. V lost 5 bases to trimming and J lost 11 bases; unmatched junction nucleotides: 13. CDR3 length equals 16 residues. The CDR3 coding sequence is TGTGCCAGCAGCCTCCGGACTAGCGGGGGAGCAACTGGGCAGTATTTT. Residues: CASSLRTSGGATGQYF.

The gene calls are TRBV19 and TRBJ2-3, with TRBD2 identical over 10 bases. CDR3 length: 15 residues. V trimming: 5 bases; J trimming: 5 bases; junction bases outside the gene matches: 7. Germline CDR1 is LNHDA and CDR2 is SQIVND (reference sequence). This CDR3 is CASSGRTSGGDTQYF. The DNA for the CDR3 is TGTGCCAGTAGTGGACGGACTAGCGGTGGAGATACGCAGTATTTT.

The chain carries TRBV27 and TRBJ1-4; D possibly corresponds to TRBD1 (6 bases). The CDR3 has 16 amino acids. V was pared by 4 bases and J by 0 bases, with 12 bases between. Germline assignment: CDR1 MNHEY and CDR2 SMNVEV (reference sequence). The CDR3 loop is CASSSTRGTTNEKLFF. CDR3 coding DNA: TGTGCCAGCAGTTCCACGAGGGGGACAACTAATGAAAAACTGTTTTTT.

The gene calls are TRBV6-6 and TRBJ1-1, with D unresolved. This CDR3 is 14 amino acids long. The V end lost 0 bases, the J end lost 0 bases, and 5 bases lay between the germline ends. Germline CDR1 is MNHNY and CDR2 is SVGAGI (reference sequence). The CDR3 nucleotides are TGTGCCAGCAGTTACTCGAACATGAACACTGAAGCTTTCTTT. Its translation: CASSYSNMNTEAFF.

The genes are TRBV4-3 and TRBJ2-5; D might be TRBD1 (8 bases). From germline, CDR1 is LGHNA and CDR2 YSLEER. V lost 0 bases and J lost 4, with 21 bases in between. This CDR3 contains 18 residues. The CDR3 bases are TGCGCCAGCAGCCAAGAGTTCGCCTCTACAGGGGGGGCAGAGACCCAGTACTTC. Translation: CASSQEFASTGGAETQYF.

The CDR3 coding sequence is TGTGCCAGCAGCTTAGCGCTAGTGGGGGCTGCAACTAATGAAAAACTGTTTTTT. This sequence encodes CASSLALVGAATNEKLFF. V usage is TRBV7-6 and J usage is TRBJ1-4; TRBD1 might be the D (6 bases). Germline values: CDR1 SGHVS, CDR2 FNYEAQ. The CDR3 runs 18 residues. Trimming took off 0 bases at V and 0 bases at J, with 14 bases between the two ends.

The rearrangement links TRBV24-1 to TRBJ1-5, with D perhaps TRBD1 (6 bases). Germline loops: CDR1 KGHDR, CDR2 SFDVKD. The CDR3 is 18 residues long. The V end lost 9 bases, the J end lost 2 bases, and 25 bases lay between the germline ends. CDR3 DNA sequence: TGTGCCACCCGACCGGGACATGTACGTTCGTGGGGCAATCAGCCCCAGCATTTT. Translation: CATRPGHVRSWGNQPQHF.

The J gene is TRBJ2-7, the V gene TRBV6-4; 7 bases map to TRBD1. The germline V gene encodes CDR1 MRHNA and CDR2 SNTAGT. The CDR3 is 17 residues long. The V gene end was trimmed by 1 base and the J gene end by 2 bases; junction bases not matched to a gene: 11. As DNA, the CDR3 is TGTGCCAGCAGTGACTATAAACAGGGGTCTCAGACCTACGAGCAGTACTTC. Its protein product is CASSDYKQGSQTYEQYF.

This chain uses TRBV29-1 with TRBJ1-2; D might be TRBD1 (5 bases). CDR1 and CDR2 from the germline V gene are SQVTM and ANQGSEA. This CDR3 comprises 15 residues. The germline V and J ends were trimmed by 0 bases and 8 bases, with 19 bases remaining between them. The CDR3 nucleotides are TGCAGCGTTGAAGATCGACCGTCAGGGCTGTTGGGCTACACCTTC. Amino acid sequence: CSVEDRPSGLLGYTF.

This CDR3 is CASSAGTGGHSGNTIYF. The CDR3 region has the DNA TGTGCCAGCAGCGCCGGGACAGGGGGCCACTCTGGAAACACCATATATTTT. J is TRBJ1-3 and V is TRBV7-9; 12 positions agree with TRBD1. The germline CDR1 and CDR2 sequences are SEHNR and FQNEAQ (reference sequence). With 5 bases clipped from V and 0 bases from J, the junction kept 5 bases outside the gene matches. This CDR3 has 17 amino acids.

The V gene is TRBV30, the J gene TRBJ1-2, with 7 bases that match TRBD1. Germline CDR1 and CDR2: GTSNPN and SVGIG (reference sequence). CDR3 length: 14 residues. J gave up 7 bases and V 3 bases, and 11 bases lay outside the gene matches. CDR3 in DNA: TGTGCCTGGAGCCCAGACAGGGACGGGAGTGGCTACACCTTC. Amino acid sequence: CAWSPDRDGSGYTF.

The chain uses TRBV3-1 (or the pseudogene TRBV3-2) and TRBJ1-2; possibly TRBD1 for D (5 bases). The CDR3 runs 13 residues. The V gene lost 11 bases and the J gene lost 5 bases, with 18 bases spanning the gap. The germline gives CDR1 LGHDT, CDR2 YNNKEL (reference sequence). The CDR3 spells CAAGGRTIYGYTF. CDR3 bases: TGTGCCGCCGGGGGACGGACGATATATGGCTACACCTTC.